The 11 T cell receptor beta chains listed next were all sequenced from one sample in a study of cytomegalovirus exposure and HLA in healthy donors. Researchers ran the PCR with 60 Vbeta and 13 Jbeta primers. The repertoire was sequenced with immunoSEQ multiplex PCR; TCRdb's copy has only in-frame clones and lacks some. The repertoire has fewer than 200,000 clones, roughly 82% of them found once; the top ten carry roughly 1.2%. Sequencing used PBMCs. The source is a girl aged 2 to 9 in good health and CMV-seropositive.

As to this clone: This specimen includes other DNA sequences encoding the same CDR3. This chain connects TRBV6-5 to TRBJ1-1, with 8 bases lining up with TRBD1. Germline values: CDR1 MNHEY, CDR2 SVGAGI. V shed 5 bases, J shed 5 bases, and the junction held 7 bases outside the gene matches. The CDR3 runs 14 residues. Here the CDR3 reads CASSRGQGHTEAFF. The CDR3 DNA reads TGTGCCAGCAGTCGTGGACAGGGCCATACTGAAGCTTTCTTT.

This chain uses TRBV5-1 with TRBJ2-5; 7 bases are a match to TRBD1. The CDR3 is made up of 15 amino acids. V lost 1 base and J lost 1; bases outside the gene matches: 4. CDR1 is SGHRS, CDR2 YFSETQ, per germline. The DNA for the CDR3 is TGCGCCAGCAGCTTGACGGGACAGACCCAAGAGACCCAGTACTTC. Translating it yields CASSLTGQTQETQYF.

J is TRBJ1-4 and V is TRBV9; maybe TRBD1 (6 bases). V dropped 3 bases and J dropped 8 bases, with 17 bases sitting between them. Germline loops: CDR1 SGDLS, CDR2 YYNGEE. This CDR3 is 15 amino acids long. The CDR3 is CASSADQGNEEKLFF. CDR3 sequence (DNA): TGTGCCAGCAGCGCCGATCAGGGGAACGAGGAAAAACTGTTTTTT.

V usage is TRBV7-2 and J usage is TRBJ1-1; D not resolved. This CDR3 has 12 amino acids. Germline CDR1 and CDR2: SGHTA and FQGNSA. The ends were cut back, 0 bases at V and 7 bases at J, with 6 bases in the middle. CDR3 sequence (DNA): TGTGCCAGCAGCTTAGCGAGGTTTGAAGCTTTCTTT. This gives the protein CASSLARFEAFF.

The rearrangement links TRBV11-3 to TRBJ2-7; 8 nucleotides line up with TRBD1. The germline V gene has CDR1 SGHNT and CDR2 YENEEA. J gave up 5 bases and V 4 bases, and 7 bases lay outside the gene matches. This CDR3 is built from 14 residues. The CDR3 DNA sequence: TGTGCCAGCAGCTCCGGACAGGGATTGCACGAGCAGTACTTC. Protein sequence: CASSSGQGLHEQYF.

CDR3 coding DNA: TGTGCCAGCAGTTCCCCTAGCGCAGGGCAAGAGACCCAGTACTTC. Protein sequence: CASSSPSAGQETQYF. The V gene is TRBV28, the J gene TRBJ2-5, with a possible D match to TRBD2 (6 bases). The CDR3 is made up of 15 amino acids. Germline V gene data show CDR1 as MDHEN and CDR2 as SYDVKM. Trimming pared 4 bases from V and 2 bases from J, leaving 14 bases between.

V is TRBV30 and J is TRBJ1-3; D unresolved. The V end was cut by 2 bases, the J end by 2 bases, with 4 bases between. Germline-derived CDR1 and CDR2 are GTSNPN and SVGIG (reference sequence). The CDR3 spans 12 residues. In DNA, the CDR3 is TGTGCCTGGAGTAGCGCTGGAAACACCATATATTTT. This sequence encodes CAWSSAGNTIYF.

The chain combines TRBV6-1 with TRBJ1-2; D not resolved. Per the germline V gene, CDR1 is MNHNS and CDR2 is SASEGT. The ends were cut back, 6 bases at V and 4 bases at J, with 18 bases in the middle. The CDR3 is made up of 15 amino acids. The DNA for the CDR3 is TGTGCCAGCAGGATCAGGACTGGTCTAGTCTATGGCTACACCTTC. This gives the protein CASRIRTGLVYGYTF.

In this sample, this clone turned up a few times. The chain joins TRBV6-1 to TRBJ2-3; 9 nucleotides agree with TRBD2. This CDR3 comprises 17 residues. Germline CDR1 and CDR2: MNHNS and SASEGT. The V gene end was trimmed by 3 bases and the J gene end by 4 bases; junction bases not matched to a gene: 11. CDR3 nucleotides: TGTGCCAGCAGTGACCCAAGACTAGCGGAGGGGGCAGATACGCAGTATTTT. Translated: CASSDPRLAEGADTQYF.

The chain links TRBV13 to TRBJ1-1; D remains unclear. V lost 5 bases and J lost 0, with 13 bases in between. From germline, CDR1 is PRHDT and CDR2 FYEKMQ (reference sequence). CDR3 length: 15 amino acids. In nucleotides, the CDR3 is TGTGCCAGCAGCCCCCGGTTGCCGATGAACACTGAAGCTTTCTTT. Amino acid sequence: CASSPRLPMNTEAFF.

The rearrangement joins TRBV29-1 to TRBJ2-1; 9 nucleotides agree with TRBD2. J gave up 5 bases and V 6 bases, and 11 bases lay outside the gene matches. CDR3 size: 15 residues. Germline V lookup: CDR1 SQVTM, CDR2 ANQGSEA. Here the CDR3 reads CSVIRRAGGDNEQFF. The CDR3 bases are TGCAGCGTCATCCGAAGGGCGGGGGGGGACAATGAGCAGTTCTTC.